The next 28 T cell receptor beta chains were all read from a single sample in a study of a mutant IDH1 vaccine in newly diagnosed glioma. Their antigen targets remain unknown. Time point reported: week 47, end of study. It was 300 ug of mutant IDH1 20-mer peptide that made up each vaccine dose, given with topical imiquimod. The protocol was immunoSEQ multiplex PCR, while the TCRdb copy is restricted to in-frame clones and leaves out a portion. The sample holds about 94,000 clones, roughly 89% seen once. Sequences were derived from PBMCs, sampled from a glioma patient whose treatment included an IDH1 peptide vaccine. The receptors shown here come from a woman between 50 and 59 years old with glioma.

The rearrangement links TRBV7-8 to TRBJ2-3; 7 bases are a match to TRBD1. Germline-derived CDR1 and CDR2 are SGHVS and FQNEAQ. This CDR3 region has 16 residues. V shed 1 base and J 2 bases; nucleotides not matched to a gene: 6. CDR3: CASSLGRGQDTDTQYF. The DNA for the CDR3 is TGTGCCAGCAGCTTAGGAAGGGGGCAGGACACAGATACGCAGTATTTT.

The rearrangement joins TRBV29-1 to TRBJ2-5, with D possibly TRBD1 on 6 matching bases. Germline lookup yields CDR1 SQVTM and CDR2 ANQGSEA. Between the trimmed V and J ends, which lost 4 bases and 7 bases, there was a span of 16 bases. The CDR3 runs to 13 residues. The CDR3 coding sequence is TGCAGCGTTGGTAAACAGGGCCAGGGGACCCAGTACTTC. The encoded protein is CSVGKQGQGTQYF. The variable domain in full, completed from reference TRBV29-1 and TRBJ2-5, reads SAVISQKPSRDICQRGTSLTIQCQVDSQVTMMFWYRQQPGQSLTLIATANQGSEATYESGFVIDKFPISRPNLTFSTLTVSNMSPEDSSIYLCSVGKQGQGTQYFGPGTRLLVL.

The chain has TRBV7-9 and TRBJ2-3; D is ambiguous. V gave up 10 bases and J gave up 5 bases, with 13 bases separating them. The CDR3 consists of 12 residues. Germline lookup yields CDR1 SEHNR and CDR2 FQNEAQ (reference sequence). The DNA for the CDR3 is TGTGCCAACCAGCAGGTTCGAGATACGCAGTATTTT. Its translation: CANQQVRDTQYF.

The J gene is TRBJ1-1, the V gene TRBV6-1; a weak D match, TRBD1 (5 bases). V was cut by 6 bases and J by 4 bases, with 9 bases left in between. Germline lookup yields CDR1 MNHNS and CDR2 SASEGT. There are 12 residues in the CDR3. The CDR3 region has the DNA TGTGCCAGCAGGCGGGGGAGCACTGAAGCTTTCTTT. Protein sequence: CASRRGSTEAFF.

The chain uses TRBV5-1 and TRBJ2-2; 8 positions match TRBD2. V gave up 1 base and J gave up 4 bases; unmatched junction bases: 6. The CDR3 runs 16 residues. The germline gives CDR1 SGHRS, CDR2 YFSETQ. The CDR3 reads CASSLSGRTTTGELFF. The CDR3 bases are TGCGCCAGCAGCTTGAGCGGGAGAACGACCACCGGGGAGCTGTTTTTT.

This chain connects TRBV28 to TRBJ2-7; TRBD2 aligns across 7 bases. The CDR3 is 16 amino acids. CDR1 and CDR2 from the germline V gene are MDHEN and SYDVKM. J lost 0 bases, V lost 3 bases, and 8 bases had no gene match. The CDR3 region is CASSFVAGTLSYEQYF. Here the CDR3 DNA reads TGTGCCAGCAGTTTTGTAGCGGGTACACTCTCCTACGAGCAGTACTTC.

The genes are TRBV5-4 and TRBJ2-5; the D gene could be TRBD1 or TRBD2 (5 bases each). Trimming pared 2 bases from V and 5 bases from J, leaving 7 bases between. The CDR3 extends over 12 amino acids. From germline, CDR1 is SGHNT and CDR2 YYREEE (reference sequence). The CDR3, as DNA: TGTGCCAGCAGCTTTTGGGGGGAGACCCAGTACTTC. Protein: CASSFWGETQYF.

This chain uses TRBV5-4 with TRBJ2-2; D not certain. The V end lost 1 base, the J end lost 6 bases, and 7 bases lay between the germline ends. The CDR3 is 13 amino acids. The V gene's germline CDR1 is SGHNT and CDR2 YYREEE (reference sequence). CDR3 sequence (DNA): TGTGCCAGCAGCTTGAGGGTCTCCGGGGAGCTGTTTTTT. Translation: CASSLRVSGELFF.

V gene TRBV10-3 combines with J gene TRBJ2-2; 7 bases align to TRBD2. Germline-derived CDR1 and CDR2 are ENHRY and SYGVKD. Trimming cost V 6 bases and J 4 bases; bases outside gene matches: 8. CDR3 size: 15 residues. CDR3 bases: TGTGCCATCAGAAGGGCTAGCGGTACCACCGGGGAGCTGTTTTTT. It is translated as CAIRRASGTTGELFF.

This chain uses TRBV29-1 with TRBJ2-7; D remains ambiguous. The CDR3 runs 11 residues. Germline CDR1 SQVTM, CDR2 ANQGSEA. V was trimmed by 7 bases and J by 1 base, leaving 8 bases between them. The CDR3, as DNA: TGCAGCGCCCACTCTTCCTACGAGCAGTACTTC. The encoded protein is CSAHSSYEQYF.

The chain uses TRBV6-5 and TRBJ2-7; 8 nucleotides agree with TRBD1. The CDR3 contains 14 residues. With V trimmed by 0 bases and J by 3 bases, 1 base remained unmatched. Germline CDR1 reads MNHEY; CDR2 reads SVGAGI. The CDR3 DNA reads as TGTGCCAGCAGTTACTCTGGGACAGGCTACGAGCAGTACTTC. Its translation is CASSYSGTGYEQYF.

The chain recombines TRBV6-6 with TRBJ1-4; D ambiguous. The CDR3 consists of 13 residues. V was trimmed by 6 bases and J by 0 bases, leaving 5 bases between them. Germline V gene sequence: CDR1 MNHNY, CDR2 SVGAGI (reference sequence). CDR3 sequence reads: CASSRTTNEKLFF. CDR3 in DNA: TGTGCCAGCAGCCGCACAACTAATGAAAAACTGTTTTTT.

The rearrangement uses TRBV6-1 and TRBJ2-4; D uncertain. The V gene's germline CDR1 is MNHNS and CDR2 SASEGT. The CDR3 length is 15 residues. Trimming removed 4 bases at V and 0 bases at J, with 10 bases between. CDR3 in amino acids: CASSAREGAKNIQYF. The CDR3 DNA follows: TGTGCCAGCAGTGCTCGTGAAGGAGCCAAAAACATTCAGTACTTC.

The chain couples TRBV11-2 to TRBJ2-5, with 10 positions matching TRBD1. V was clipped by 4 bases and J by 3 bases; unmatched bases: 14. This CDR3 comprises 18 residues. Germline V CDR1 and CDR2: SGHAT, FQNNGV. The CDR3 region has the DNA TGTGCCAGCAGCTCAAAGAGGGGGACAGGGGTCGGCAAAGAGACCCAGTACTTC. It specifies CASSSKRGTGVGKETQYF.

J is TRBJ2-7 and V is TRBV6-5; 7 nucleotides match TRBD1. The CDR3 runs 16 residues. Germline CDR1 is MNHEY and CDR2 is SVGAGI. The J segment lost 5 bases and the V segment lost 0 bases, leaving 10 bases of the junction unmatched. The CDR3 loop is CASSYSRPPTGNEQYF. The CDR3, as DNA: TGTGCCAGCAGTTACTCGAGACCCCCGACAGGGAACGAGCAGTACTTC.

V usage is TRBV10-2 and J usage is TRBJ2-1, with 12 nucleotides matching TRBD2. The germline gives CDR1 WSHSY, CDR2 SAAADI. V was pared by 4 bases and J by 8 bases, with 3 bases of the junction left unmatched. This CDR3 has 14 residues. The CDR3 is CASSGTSGRHEQFF. CDR3 sequence (DNA): TGCGCCAGCAGTGGCACTAGCGGGAGGCATGAGCAGTTCTTC.

V gene TRBV6-6 combines with J gene TRBJ2-5; D perhaps matches TRBD1 (5 bases). Trimming took off 0 bases at V and 2 bases at J, with 7 bases between the two ends. The CDR3 consists of 14 residues. Per germline, CDR1 MNHNY and CDR2 SVGAGI (reference sequence). CDR3 DNA sequence: TGTGCCAGCAGTTACTCGCCAGGGCAAGAGACCCAGTACTTC. Translating it yields CASSYSPGQETQYF.

The chain recombines TRBV27 with TRBJ2-3; the D gene is possibly TRBD2 (6 bases). Trimming removed 5 bases at V and 4 bases at J, with 31 bases between. From germline, CDR1 is MNHEY and CDR2 SMNVEV (reference sequence). The CDR3 has 20 amino acids. The CDR3 loop reads CASSTARGTGSGVGPDTQYF. The CDR3 DNA follows: TGTGCCAGCAGTACCGCCCGTGGAACCGGGTCGGGAGTTGGGCCAGATACGCAGTATTTT.

In nucleotides, the CDR3 is TGTGCCAGCAGGGTGGGGACTAGCGGACTCGAGCAGTTCTTC. It translates to CASRVGTSGLEQFF. V is TRBV2 and J is TRBJ2-1; 11 nucleotides line up with TRBD2. The J segment lost 10 bases and the V segment lost 6 bases, leaving 8 bases of the junction unmatched. The CDR3 covers 14 residues. The V gene's germline CDR1 is SNHLY and CDR2 FYNNEI.

This sequence joins TRBV5-8 and TRBJ2-5; 8 positions match TRBD1. The end of the DNA aligns better with TRBJ2-7, so the J call may be wrong. The germline CDR1 and CDR2 sequences are SGHTS and YDEGEE. The length of the CDR3 is 14 residues. CDR3 sequence reads: CASSRTGFSYEQYF. CDR3 DNA: TGTGCCAGCAGCCGGACAGGGTTTTCCTACGAGCAGTACTTC.

The chain recombines TRBV10-1 with TRBJ2-2; possibly TRBD2 for D (5 bases). Trimming left V 5 bases short and J 2 bases short, with 6 bases between. Germline CDR1 is WNHNN and CDR2 is SYGVQD (reference sequence). This CDR3 is built from 13 residues. The CDR3 nucleotides read TGCGCCAGCAGTTCGGGAAACACCGGGGAGCTGTTTTTT. Translating gives CASSSGNTGELFF.

This chain joins TRBV25-1 and TRBJ2-1; 13 bases map to TRBD2. With 4 bases clipped from V and 1 base from J, the junction kept 1 base outside the gene matches. Per the germline V gene, CDR1 is MGHDK and CDR2 is SYGVNS. The CDR3 is 16 amino acids. CDR3 DNA sequence: TGTGCCAGCAGTGGGACTAGCGGGAGATCCTACAATGAGCAGTTCTTC. Its protein product is CASSGTSGRSYNEQFF. Combining the CDR3 with reference TRBV25-1 and TRBJ2-1 gives the whole variable domain EADIYQTPRYLVIGTGKKITLECSQTMGHDKMYWYQQDPGMELHLIHYSYGVNSTEKGDLSSESTVSRIRTEHFPLTLESARPSHTSQYLCASSGTSGRSYNEQFFGPGTRLTVL.

This clone was recorded once. The chain couples TRBV14 to TRBJ2-1; perhaps TRBD2 as D (5 bases). The germline gives CDR1 SGHDN, CDR2 FVKESK. The CDR3 length is 14 residues. V was cut by 4 bases and J by 2 bases, with 9 bases left in between. As DNA, the CDR3 is TGTGCCAGCAGCCCGTTAGCGACCTACAATGAGCAGTTCTTC. It encodes CASSPLATYNEQFF.

The V gene is TRBV28, the J gene TRBJ1-1; no definite D call. Looked up from germline, CDR1 is MDHEN and CDR2 is SYDVKM. Trimming cost V 6 bases and J 1 base, with 15 bases left between them. This CDR3 has 15 amino acids. Written as DNA, the CDR3 is TGTGCCAGCAGATCGCCCCGCGGGCGGAACACTGAAGCTTTCTTT. Its protein is CASRSPRGRNTEAFF.

J is TRBJ2-5 and V is TRBV5-1, with a tentative D call TRBD1 (5 bases). Germline V gene lookup returns CDR1 SGHRS and CDR2 YFSETQ. V lost 7 bases to trimming and J lost 4 bases, with 11 bases between them. The CDR3 consists of 12 residues. The CDR3 DNA reads as TGCGCCAGCTCCGACAGTGGAGAGACCCAGTACTTC. Protein product: CASSDSGETQYF.

The chain recombines TRBV6-1 with TRBJ2-7; no reliable D call. The germline gives CDR1 MNHNS, CDR2 SASEGT. V was pared by 5 bases and J by 5 bases, with 7 bases between. CDR3 length: 11 amino acids. The DNA for the CDR3 is TGTGCCAGCAGTTACGTTAACGAGCAGTACTTC. Its translation is CASSYVNEQYF.

This clone came up once. The V and J genes are TRBV5-1 and TRBJ2-3; no firm D call. The CDR3 consists of 16 residues. Germline assignment: CDR1 SGHRS and CDR2 YFSETQ. V lost 0 bases and J lost 0, with 11 bases in between. This CDR3 reads CASSLGASGSTDTQYF. CDR3 nucleotide sequence: TGCGCCAGCAGCTTGGGAGCGTCTGGGAGCACAGATACGCAGTATTTT.

This chain uses TRBV6-6 with TRBJ1-1; D is possibly TRBD1 (6 bases). Germline V lookup: CDR1 MNHNY, CDR2 SVGAGI (reference sequence). The length of the CDR3 is 14 residues. V was cut by 1 base and J by 1 base, with 7 bases left in between. CDR3 sequence reads: CASSYWDKNTEAFF. CDR3 coding DNA: TGTGCCAGCAGTTACTGGGACAAGAACACTGAAGCTTTCTTT.